A selection of T cell receptor beta chains follows, all from one sample in a study of control samples from healthy donors and cancer patients. TCRdb's table, derived via immunoSEQ multiplex PCR, lists solely in-frame clones and lacks some. The sample has tens of thousands of clones; approximately 89% are singletons. Sequencing was carried out using PBMCs. The receptors come from a man aged 55-75 years with colorectal cancer. The CDR3 runs from the conserved cysteine through the conserved F or W. The D gene is left open where the match is weak. A row's size may be missing; if present it is once, few, many or a size class.

cdr3_nt,cdr3_aa,v_call,clone_size,j_call,d_call
TGTGCCATCGGGACTAGCGGGGGGACATCCTACAATGAGCAGTTCTTC,CAIGTSGGTSYNEQFF,TRBV5-4,.,TRBJ2-1,TRBD2
TGTGCCAGCAGGCGGACCGGGACAGCTAGCTACGAGCAGTACTTC,CASRRTGTASYEQYF,TRBV6-5,once,TRBJ2-7,TRBD1
TGTGCCAGCAGCCCCCGGACAGGGGGCCAATCACCCCTCCACTTT,CASSPRTGGQSPLHF,TRBV7-9,.,TRBJ1-6,TRBD1
TGTGCCTGGAGTGAAGGAGTCAGGTCAACTAATGAAAAACTGTTTTTT,CAWSEGVRSTNEKLFF,TRBV30,.,TRBJ1-4,.
TGTGCCAGTAGTATGGTTCACAGGGAGGCCTATGGCTACACCTTC,CASSMVHREAYGYTF,TRBV19,.,TRBJ1-2,.
TGCGCCAGCAGCCAAAAGTGGGACACGATTAACACCGGGGAGCTGTTTTTT,CASSQKWDTINTGELFF,TRBV4-1,.,TRBJ2-2,.
TGTGCCACCAGTGATTTTGCTCGGGGTGGAGATACGCAGTATTTT,CATSDFARGGDTQYF,TRBV24-1,.,TRBJ2-3,.
TGTGCCAGCAGCCAAGGGAAGCGGGGGGGCTCGGAGACCCAGTACTTC,CASSQGKRGGSETQYF,TRBV3-1/TRBV3-2,.,TRBJ2-5,TRBD2
TGTGCCAGCAGCCCCATGATGAATCAGCCCCAGCATTTT,CASSPMMNQPQHF,TRBV6-2/TRBV6-3,.,TRBJ1-5,.
TGTGCCAGCAGCCCCCGCCCTACTAGCGGCCACACAGATACGCAGTATTTT,CASSPRPTSGHTDTQYF,TRBV13,.,TRBJ2-3,TRBD2
TGTGCCAGCAGCCAAGCAAATGAGCAGTTCTTC,CASSQANEQFF,TRBV4-2,once,TRBJ2-1,.
TGTGCCAGCAGCTTGATCGCCTGGGGAATCTATGGCTACACCTTC,CASSLIAWGIYGYTF,TRBV5-8,once,TRBJ1-2,.
TGTGCAAGTCGAATAGCGGTCTACGAGCAGTACTTC,CASRIAVYEQYF,TRBV12-2,.,TRBJ2-7,.
TGTGCCAGCAGTCTGGGGGCGCTCACCGGGGAGCTGTTTTTT,CASSLGALTGELFF,TRBV27,.,TRBJ2-2,.
TGTGCCAGCTCACCACCGGGGCAAGATACGCAGTATTTT,CASSPPGQDTQYF,TRBV18,once,TRBJ2-3,.
TGTGCCAGCAGCCAGGGACAGGGGTTCGAGCAGTACTTC,CASSQGQGFEQYF,TRBV3-1/TRBV3-2,.,TRBJ2-7,TRBD1
TGTGCCAGTAGTATAGGGGACAGGGGAATCACTGAAGCTTTCTTT,CASSIGDRGITEAFF,TRBV19,.,TRBJ1-1,TRBD1